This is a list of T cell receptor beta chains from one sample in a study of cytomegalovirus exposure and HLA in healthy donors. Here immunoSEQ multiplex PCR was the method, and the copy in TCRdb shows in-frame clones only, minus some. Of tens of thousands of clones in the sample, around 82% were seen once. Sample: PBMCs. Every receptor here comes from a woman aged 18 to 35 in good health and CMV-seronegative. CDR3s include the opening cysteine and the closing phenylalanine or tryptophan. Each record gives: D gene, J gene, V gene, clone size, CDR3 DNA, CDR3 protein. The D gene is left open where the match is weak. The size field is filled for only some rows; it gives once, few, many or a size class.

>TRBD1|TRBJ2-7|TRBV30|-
TGTGCCTGGAGTGTAGGGACAGGGACCAACGAGCAGTACTTC
CAWSVGTGTNEQYF
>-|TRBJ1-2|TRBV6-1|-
TGTGCCAGCAGTGGGATGACACCCCCCTATGGCTACACCTTC
CASSGMTPPYGYTF
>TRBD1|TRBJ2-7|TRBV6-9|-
TGTGCCAGCAGTTATTCGAATATGGCGAATAGTAGTAGGGACAGACCCGACGAGCAGTACTTC
CASSYSNMANSSRDRPDEQYF
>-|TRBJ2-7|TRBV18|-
TGTGCCAGCTCACCACCGGACAGTCCATACGAGCAGTACTTC
CASSPPDSPYEQYF
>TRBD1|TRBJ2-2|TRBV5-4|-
TGTGCCAGCAGCGCGGGACAGGGGGCTGCCGGGGAGCTGTTTTTT
CASSAGQGAAGELFF
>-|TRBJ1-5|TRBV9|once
TGTGCCAGCAGCGTAGGCGGGTACAATCAGCCCCAGCATTTT
CASSVGGYNQPQHF
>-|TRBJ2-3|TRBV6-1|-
TGTGCCAGCGGGGACTTCACAGATACGCAGTATTTT
CASGDFTDTQYF
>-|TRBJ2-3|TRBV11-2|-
TGTGCCAGCAGCTTAGGGGGGGGCAGGCCCGTTTCGCAGTATTTT
CASSLGGGRPVSQYF
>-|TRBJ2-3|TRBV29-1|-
TGCAGCCCAGAGGGTACCGGGGATACGCAGTATTTT
CSPEGTGDTQYF
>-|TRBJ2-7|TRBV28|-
TGTGCCAGCAGGCGTGGACAAACGTCGAGCTCCTACGAGCAGTACTTC
CASRRGQTSSSYEQYF
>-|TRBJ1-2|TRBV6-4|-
TGTGCCAGCAGTGTCACCGGGAGGGACGGCTACACCTTC
CASSVTGRDGYTF
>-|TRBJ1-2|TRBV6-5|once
TGTGCCAGCAGTTCGCAGGGGATGAAAAACTATGGCTACACCTTC
CASSSQGMKNYGYTF
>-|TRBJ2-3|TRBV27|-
TGTGCCAGCACGGGACTCTCTGATACGCAGTATTTT
CASTGLSDTQYF
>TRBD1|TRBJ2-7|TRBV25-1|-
TGTGCCAGCAGTGAACCCGGGACAGGGAGCTACGAGCAGTACTTC
CASSEPGTGSYEQYF
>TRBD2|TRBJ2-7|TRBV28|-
TGTGCCAGCAGTTTGTGGGGAAGCGGGGACTCACCCTACGAGCAGTACTTC
CASSLWGSGDSPYEQYF
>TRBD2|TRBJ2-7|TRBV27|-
TGTGCCAGCAGTTTAACTAGCGGGAGCTTCACCTACGAGCAGTACTTC
CASSLTSGSFTYEQYF
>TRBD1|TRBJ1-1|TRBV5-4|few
TGTGCCAGCAGCCACGGAGGAAGGGGGCCAAACACTGAAGCTTTCTTT
CASSHGGRGPNTEAFF
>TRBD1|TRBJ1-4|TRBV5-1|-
TGCGCCAGCAGCCGGAGGACAGGGAGGGATGAAAAACTGTTTTTT
CASSRRTGRDEKLFF
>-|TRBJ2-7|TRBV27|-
TGTGCCAGCAGTTCCCGTCCTTGGGAGTACGAGCAGTACTTC
CASSSRPWEYEQYF
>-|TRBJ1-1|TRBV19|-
TGTGCCAGTAGTACCGGACATCTCATGAACACTGAAGCTTTCTTT
CASSTGHLMNTEAFF
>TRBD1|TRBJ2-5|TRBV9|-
TGTGCCAGCAGCCCCCGGACAGGGGAAATCGGAGAGACCCAGTACTTC
CASSPRTGEIGETQYF
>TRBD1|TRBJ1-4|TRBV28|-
TGTGCCAGCAGTGGCATACAGGGGGCTAATGAAAAACTGTTTTTT
CASSGIQGANEKLFF
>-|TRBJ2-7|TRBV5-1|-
TGCGCCAGCAGCTTGTCACAGGGCTCCTACGAGCAGTACTTC
CASSLSQGSYEQYF
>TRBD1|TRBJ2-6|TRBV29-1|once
TGCAGCGTCCGACAGGGGGCCAACACTCCCAACGTCCTGACTTTC
CSVRQGANTPNVLTF
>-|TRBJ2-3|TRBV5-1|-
TGCGCCAGCGGAGAAGGTCGGATGGATACGCAGTATTTT
CASGEGRMDTQYF
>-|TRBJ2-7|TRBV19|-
TGTGCCAGTAGTATCCCTCAGTCCTACGAGCAGTACTTC
CASSIPQSYEQYF
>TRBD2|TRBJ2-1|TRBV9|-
TGTGCCAGCAGCTCCCGGGAGGATGAGCAGTTCTTC
CASSSREDEQFF
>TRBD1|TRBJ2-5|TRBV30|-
TGTGCCTGGAGTAGCTCAGGGGGCTTCCAAGAGACCCAGTACTTC
CAWSSSGGFQETQYF
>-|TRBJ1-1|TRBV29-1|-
TGCAGCGTTACCCCACAGGGAAGAAAGACTGAAGCTTTCTTT
CSVTPQGRKTEAFF
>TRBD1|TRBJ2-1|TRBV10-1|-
TGCGCCAGCAGTGAGGGACAGGGGAATGAGCAGTTCTTC
CASSEGQGNEQFF
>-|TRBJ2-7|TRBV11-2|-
TGTGCCAGCAGCTTTACTTCCTACGAGCAGTACTTC
CASSFTSYEQYF
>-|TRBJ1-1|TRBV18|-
TGTGCCAGCTCACCCAGGGTATGGACTGAAGCTTTCTTT
CASSPRVWTEAFF
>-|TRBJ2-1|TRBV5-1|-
TGCGCCAGCAGCTTGGAGGCTAGGGGCTCCTACAATGAGCAGTTCTTC
CASSLEARGSYNEQFF
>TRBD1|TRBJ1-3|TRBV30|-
TGTGCCTTCCAAACAGGGGACTCTGGAAACACCATATATTTT
CAFQTGDSGNTIYF
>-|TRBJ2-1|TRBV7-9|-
TGTTCCAGCAGCCCCCGGACTGGGGATGAGCAGTTCTTC
CSSSPRTGDEQFF
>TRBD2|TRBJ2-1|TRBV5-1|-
TGCGCCAGCAGCCCTTGGGCTAGCGGGAGGGCGTACAATGAGCAGTTCTTC
CASSPWASGRAYNEQFF
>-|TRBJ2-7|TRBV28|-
TGTGCCAGCATTGGGGTCGGGGAGGGGGATGGGGAGCAGTACTTC
CASIGVGEGDGEQYF
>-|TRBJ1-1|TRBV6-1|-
TGTGCCAGCAGCCTCTCGCCCGAGGCTGGGACTGAAGCTTTCTTT
CASSLSPEAGTEAFF
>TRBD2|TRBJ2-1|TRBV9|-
TGTGCCAGCAGCGCTCCAGGACTAGCGGGAGGGTCAAATGAGCAGTTCTTC
CASSAPGLAGGSNEQFF
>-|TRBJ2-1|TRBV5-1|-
TGCGCCAGCAGCACGAACACAGGCTACAATGAGCAGTTCTTC
CASSTNTGYNEQFF
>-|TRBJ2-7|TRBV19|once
TGTGCCAGTAGTATAGAAGGGGCAAGGAGGGACGAGCAGTACTTC
CASSIEGARRDEQYF
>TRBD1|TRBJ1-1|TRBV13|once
TGTGCCAGCAGGCCGAGAGGGGACAGGCCTATGAACACTGAAGCTTTCTTT
CASRPRGDRPMNTEAFF
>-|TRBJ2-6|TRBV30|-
TGTGCCTGGAGTTTAGGGGGACATACTTTCTCTGGGGCCAACGGCCTGACTTTC
CAWSLGGHTFSGANGLTF
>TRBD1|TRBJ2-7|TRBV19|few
TGTGCCAGTAGTGCCGGACAGGGGCGATACGAGCAGTACTTC
CASSAGQGRYEQYF
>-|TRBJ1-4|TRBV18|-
TGTGCCAGCTCACCAGTTGCGGGGGCGATTAATGAAAAACTGTTTTTT
CASSPVAGAINEKLFF
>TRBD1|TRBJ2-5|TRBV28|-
TGTGCCAGCAGATCCGCTGCGCAGGGGGCCCGAGAGACCCAGTACTTC
CASRSAAQGARETQYF
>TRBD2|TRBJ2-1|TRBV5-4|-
TGTGCCAGCACACAATGGGGGGGGGACAATGAGCAGTTCTTC
CASTQWGGDNEQFF
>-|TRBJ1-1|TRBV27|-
TGTGCCAGCAGTTTAGCCCCCCCGGGAGGATCTCTGTCTGAAGCTTTCTTT
CASSLAPPGGSLSEAFF